The 12 T cell receptor beta chains presented below share a single source sample, sequenced in a study of blood T cell repertoires in COVID-19. Assay used: immunoSEQ multiplex PCR; TCRdb lists only in-frame clones, some missing. The table includes approximately 390,000 clones, roughly 90% detected once. Sequenced sample: PBMCs or T cells enriched from blood (not recorded which). These receptors all come from a woman aged 40-49 years with acute COVID-19.

The chain couples TRBV19 to TRBJ1-3, with D maybe TRBD1 (6 bases). CDR1 and CDR2 from the germline V gene are LNHDA and SQIVND (reference sequence). V was trimmed by 7 bases and J by 0 bases, leaving 13 bases between them. The CDR3 has 15 residues. The CDR3 sequence: CASMVGQSSGNTIYF. DNA of the CDR3: TGTGCCAGTATGGTCGGACAGAGCTCTGGAAACACCATATATTTT. Full variable domain (remainder filled in from reference TRBV19 and TRBJ1-3): DGGITQSPKYLFRKEGQNVTLSCEQNLNHDAMYWYRQDPGQGLRLIYYSQIVNDFQKGDIAEGYSVSREKKESFPLTVTSAQKNPTAFYLCASMVGQSSGNTIYFGEGSWLTVV.

V usage is TRBV5-1 and J usage is TRBJ2-1; 13 positions agree with TRBD2. Per germline, CDR1 SGHRS and CDR2 YFSETQ. The trim removed 3 bases at V and 8 bases at J, leaving 5 bases unmatched. This CDR3 is built from 15 residues. CDR3 in DNA: TGCGCCAGCAGCTCCACTAGCGGGGGGGCCTATGAGCAGTTCTTC. Its protein product is CASSSTSGGAYEQFF.

The genes are TRBV9 and TRBJ1-4; a weak D match, TRBD1 (5 bases). Trimming removed 0 bases from V and 3 bases from J, with 15 bases in between. This CDR3 has 17 amino acids. CDR1 is SGDLS, CDR2 YYNGEE, per germline. The CDR3 DNA reads TGTGCCAGCAGCGTAGCTACTTCGGGGGTAGCTAATGAAAAACTGTTTTTT. It translates to CASSVATSGVANEKLFF.

This clone showed up just a few times. The chain links TRBV10-3 to TRBJ1-2; a weak D match, TRBD1 (5 bases). The germline V and J ends were trimmed by 7 bases and 5 bases, with 11 bases remaining between them. CDR1 is ENHRY and CDR2 is SYGVKD in the germline V gene. The CDR3 is 12 amino acids. The CDR3 DNA reads as TGTGCCATCATGGACAACTTGTATGGCTACACCTTC. Protein sequence: CAIMDNLYGYTF.

As DNA, the CDR3 is TGTGCCAGCAGCCCGGACTTCGGGAAGACTGGGGCCAACGTCCTGACTTTC. Translated: CASSPDFGKTGANVLTF. The rearrangement links TRBV3-1 (or the pseudogene TRBV3-2) to TRBJ2-6; possible D gene TRBD2, 5 bases. The CDR3 has 17 residues. Looked up from germline, CDR1 is LGHDT and CDR2 is YNNKEL (reference sequence). With 4 bases removed from V and 2 bases from J, the gap between germline ends came to 15 bases.

About this clone: At the DNA level, this CDR3 is encoded by other sequences in the same sample as well. The V call is TRBV7-9, the J call TRBJ1-2, with TRBD1 matching over 9 bases. Trimming removed 5 bases from V and 2 bases from J; junction bases left unmatched: 3. Germline CDR1 reads SEHNR; CDR2 reads FQNEAQ (reference sequence). CDR3 length: 14 residues. CDR3 residues: CASSLGQGNYGYTF. DNA of the CDR3: TGTGCCAGCAGCCTAGGACAGGGGAACTATGGCTACACCTTC.

The chain employs TRBV24-1 and TRBJ2-1; TRBD1 matches at 8 bases. The CDR3 covers 16 residues. The V gene's germline CDR1 is KGHDR and CDR2 SFDVKD. V lost 4 bases, J lost 0 bases, and 4 bases stayed unmatched. The chain's CDR3 is CATSDRDRGSYNEQFF. Here the CDR3 DNA reads TGTGCCACCAGTGACCGAGACAGGGGCTCCTACAATGAGCAGTTCTTC.

CDR3 DNA: TGTGCCAGCAGCTTAATGGACCGGGGGACCACTGAAGCTTTCTTT. Protein product: CASSLMDRGTTEAFF. The rearrangement joins TRBV7-2 to TRBJ1-1; possibly TRBD1 for D (5 bases). Germline assignment: CDR1 SGHTA and CDR2 FQGNSA. With 2 bases removed from V and 4 bases from J, the gap between germline ends came to 14 bases. The CDR3 is 15 amino acids.

This clone was observed once. This sequence joins TRBV19 and TRBJ1-2; 7 nucleotides agree with TRBD1. The trim removed 6 bases at V and 8 bases at J, leaving 9 bases unmatched. The CDR3 spans 13 residues. Per germline, CDR1 LNHDA and CDR2 SQIVND (reference sequence). The chain's CDR3 is CASRVSRDRGYTF. The CDR3 DNA reads TGTGCCAGTAGAGTCTCAAGGGACAGAGGCTACACCTTC.

This chain uses TRBV15 with TRBJ2-7; 7 nucleotides agree with TRBD1. CDR1 is LNHNV, CDR2 YYDKDF, per germline (reference sequence). The V segment lost 7 bases and the J segment 5 bases; nucleotides outside the gene matches: 11. CDR3 length: 14 amino acids. Here the CDR3 reads CATTMDRRRDEQYF. CDR3 coding DNA: TGTGCCACCACGATGGACAGGCGCAGGGACGAGCAGTACTTC. Based on the CDR3 plus reference TRBV15 and TRBJ2-7, the full variable domain is DAMVIQNPRYQVTQFGKPVTLSCSQTLNHNVMYWYQQKSSQAPKLLFHYYDKDFNNEADTPDNFQSRRPNTSFCFLDIRSPGLGDTAMYLCATTMDRRRDEQYFGPGTRLTVT.

The chain joins TRBV2 to TRBJ1-2; no clear D gene. CDR1 SNHLY and CDR2 FYNNEI come from the germline V gene. V was shortened by 5 bases and J by 4 bases, with 11 bases between the two germline ends. This CDR3 comprises 13 residues. CDR3 DNA sequence: TGTGCCAGCAGTCGACTGATCGTCTATGGCTACACCTTC. Protein: CASSRLIVYGYTF.

J is TRBJ2-3 and V is TRBV29-1; D unclear. Germline-derived CDR1 and CDR2 are SQVTM and ANQGSEA. This CDR3 has 14 residues. V shed 4 bases and J shed 0 bases, with 11 bases lying between them. CDR3 DNA: TGCAGCGTTGGGCCGAGGCTGAGCACAGATACGCAGTATTTT. It translates to CSVGPRLSTDTQYF.